This T cell receptor beta chain comes out of a study of T cells in Graves' hyperthyroidism and ophthalmopathy. Findings and caveats of the study: Ophthalmopathy was predicted by the model a median of roughly 6.6 months ahead of onset.

Patients with ophthalmopathy all had a Clinical Activity Score of at least 3, a NOSPECS grade of at least 4 and duration under 3 months. Diagnoses used clinical symptoms, serum thyroxine and TRAb, thyroid ultrasound and orbital computed tomography. CDR3 length: 16 residues. Germline-derived CDR1 and CDR2 are MNHEY and SVGAGI. V shed 0 bases, J shed 5 bases, and the junction held 9 bases outside the gene matches. This clonotype came up many times. Its antigen is unknown. Amplified TCR beta CDR3 regions derived from RNA transcripts. The TCR CDR3 was amplified in a first-round RT-PCR using the HTBI primer set. TCRdb independently ran MiXCR on the multiplex PCR reads; one entry per CDR3 protein. In the table there are around 610,000 distinct CDR3 sequences, roughly 14% of which are singletons.

This clonotype was obtained from a woman between 35 and 50 years old with Graves' ophthalmopathy. Sequencing input: blood. The chain carries TRBV6-5 and TRBJ2-7; 8 nucleotides agree with TRBD1. The CDR3 DNA reads as TGTGCCAGCAGTTACTCCCCGACAGGGGACGACAACGAGCAGTACTTC. Protein product: CASSYSPTGDDNEQYF.